The 18 T cell receptor beta chains below were found in one sample sequenced in a study of CD8 T cells in Susac syndrome. Reverse transcription of roughly 0.45 to 1 ug RNA was performed with random hexamers. Each CDR3 protein is one row after TCRdb ran MiXCR on the immunoSEQ multiplex PCR reads. The sample includes around 270,000 distinct CDR3 sequences, about 91% seen only once; the top ten take approximately 0.18%. The sample consisted of CD8+ T cells from PBMCs. These receptors were obtained from a human donor with multiple sclerosis.

CDR3 coding DNA: TGTGCCAGCAGCTTACGGACAGGCACCGGGGAGCTGTTTTTT. Translation: CASSLRTGTGELFF. The gene calls are TRBV7-2 and TRBJ2-2, with TRBD1 matching over 7 bases. Germline CDR1 and CDR2: SGHTA and FQGNSA. The CDR3 contains 14 residues. Losses at the gene ends were 2 bases for V and 4 bases for J; bases not matched to a gene: 1.

The chain combines TRBV20-1 with TRBJ2-7, with TRBD1 as a possible D gene (8 bases). Per germline, CDR1 DFQATT and CDR2 SNEGSKA (reference sequence). The CDR3 contains 14 residues. The V and J ends lost 5 bases and 2 bases respectively, with 16 bases between them. The CDR3 nucleotides are TGCAGTGCTCGATACAGGGGGACTACCTACGAGCAGTACTTC. It codes for CSARYRGTTYEQYF.

The chain carries TRBV20-1 and TRBJ1-2; the D gene is possibly TRBD1 (6 bases). Germline V lookup: CDR1 DFQATT, CDR2 SNEGSKA (reference sequence). V lost 0 bases and J 4 bases, leaving 21 bases between the germline ends. The CDR3 runs 17 residues. The CDR3 nucleotides read TGCAGTGCTAGAGAACCCCGGGAGGGAGGGGGTTCCTATGGCTACACCTTC. Translated: CSAREPREGGGSYGYTF.

The chain joins TRBV6-6 to TRBJ1-6; D is undetermined. Germline V lookup: CDR1 MNHNY, CDR2 SVGAGI (reference sequence). The CDR3 runs 14 residues. Trimming stripped 6 bases from V and 7 bases from J, with 13 bases between. The CDR3 nucleotides are TGTGCCAGCAGCTCTGCTGACCGAAATTCACCCCTCCACTTT. This gives the protein CASSSADRNSPLHF.

This chain links TRBV4-2 with TRBJ2-1; 8 bases agree with TRBD2. CDR1 and CDR2 from the germline V gene are LGHNA and YNFKEQ. The CDR3 sequence is 17 residues long. The V segment lost 0 bases and the J segment 8 bases; nucleotides outside the gene matches: 12. CDR3 bases: TGTGCCAGCAGCCAAGAAAGTATACGGGAGGGGGACCATGAGCAGTTCTTC. It encodes CASSQESIREGDHEQFF.

V is TRBV6-5 and J is TRBJ1-2, with D possibly TRBD1 on 5 matching bases. CDR1 MNHEY and CDR2 SVGAGI come from the germline V gene. The CDR3 loop spans 11 amino acids. With 7 bases removed from V and 8 bases from J, the gap between germline ends came to 11 bases. The CDR3 loop reads CASTEGVGYTF. For the CDR3, the DNA is TGTGCCAGCACCGAAGGGGTAGGCTACACCTTC.

The rearrangement joins TRBV7-3 to TRBJ2-3, with D perhaps TRBD1 (5 bases). CDR1 is SGHTA and CDR2 is FQGTGA in the germline V gene. CDR3 length: 15 amino acids. V lost 5 bases, J lost 0 bases, and 12 bases lay in between. CDR3 loop: CASSLFGASTDTQYF. The CDR3 DNA follows: TGTGCCAGCAGCCTTTTTGGGGCTAGCACAGATACGCAGTATTTT.

The V call is TRBV20-1, the J call TRBJ1-1; no reliable D call. V shed 5 bases and J shed 1 base, with 8 bases lying between them. This CDR3 contains 12 residues. In germline, CDR1 is DFQATT, CDR2 SNEGSKA (reference sequence). This CDR3 reads CSARPRNTEAFF. In nucleotides, the CDR3 is TGCAGTGCTCGCCCTCGGAACACTGAAGCTTTCTTT.

The chain couples TRBV7-9 to TRBJ2-7, with 7 bases aligning to TRBD1. The germline V gene has CDR1 SEHNR and CDR2 FQNEAQ (reference sequence). CDR3 size: 18 residues. The ends lost 6 bases at V and 5 bases at J; junction bases unmatched: 22. DNA of the CDR3: TGTGCCAGCAGTAGAACAGGGGAGTTAAATTTTTTTGTCGACGAGCAGTACTTC. This sequence encodes CASSRTGELNFFVDEQYF.

The chain links TRBV3-1 to TRBJ2-5; no clear D gene. The germline V gene has CDR1 LGHDT and CDR2 YNNKEL (reference sequence). Trimming cost V 0 bases and J 1 base, with 6 bases left between them. CDR3 length: 14 residues. CDR3 nucleotides: TGTGCCAGCAGCCAAGAAACAGCCCAAGAGACCCAGTACTTC. As protein: CASSQETAQETQYF.

The genes are TRBV7-2 and TRBJ1-5; 8 bases map to TRBD1. Per germline, CDR1 SGHTA and CDR2 FQGNSA. The trim removed 2 bases at V and 0 bases at J, leaving 9 bases unmatched. This CDR3 is built from 18 residues. CDR3 DNA sequence: TGTGCCAGCAGCTTAAGCGACAGGGGTTGGTATAGCAATCAGCCCCAGCATTTT. It specifies CASSLSDRGWYSNQPQHF.

V and J are TRBV27 and TRBJ2-1, with D perhaps assigned TRBD1 or TRBD2 (6 bases each). The CDR3 has 13 residues. Trimming stripped 2 bases from V and 9 bases from J, with 11 bases between. The V gene's germline CDR1 is MNHEY and CDR2 SMNVEV (reference sequence). The chain's CDR3 is CASSLQRGVEQFF. DNA for the CDR3: TGTGCCAGCAGTTTACAAAGGGGGGTTGAGCAGTTCTTC.

The rearrangement links TRBV9 to TRBJ1-4; TRBD1 agrees at 7 bases. With V trimmed by 7 bases and J by 3 bases, 12 bases remained unmatched. The CDR3 sequence is 16 residues long. Germline lookup yields CDR1 SGDLS and CDR2 YYNGEE. CDR3 residues: CASGLGRTGPNEKLFF. The CDR3 DNA is TGTGCCAGCGGGTTAGGGAGGACAGGTCCTAATGAAAAACTGTTTTTT.

The chain employs TRBV27 and TRBJ1-1, with 8 bases fitting TRBD1. This CDR3 has 14 residues. The ends lost 6 bases at V and 0 bases at J; junction bases unmatched: 3. Germline loops: CDR1 MNHEY, CDR2 SMNVEV (reference sequence). The CDR3 region has the DNA TGTGCCAGCAGCAAGGACAGGGTGAACACTGAAGCTTTCTTT. Its translation is CASSKDRVNTEAFF.

The chain recombines TRBV25-1 with TRBJ2-1; D not certain. Trimming took 4 bases from V and 13 from J, leaving 14 bases between them. Germline CDR1 MGHDK, CDR2 SYGVNS. The CDR3 covers 12 residues. CDR3 residues: CASSGAGSPQFF. Here the CDR3 DNA reads TGTGCCAGCAGTGGGGCCGGGTCACCACAGTTCTTC.

J is TRBJ2-1 and V is TRBV7-2, with 7 bases fitting TRBD2. CDR3 length: 17 amino acids. The germline gives CDR1 SGHTA, CDR2 FQGNSA. V dropped 2 bases and J dropped 0; count of bases not matched to a gene: 7. CDR3 coding DNA: TGTGCCAGCAGCTTATTAGCGGGTTATAGCTCCTACAATGAGCAGTTCTTC. Residues: CASSLLAGYSSYNEQFF.

This clonotype was seen a single time. This chain connects TRBV7-9 to TRBJ2-7; D is ambiguous. The V end was cut by 1 base, the J end by 7 bases, with 8 bases between. This CDR3 is 12 amino acids long. Germline V CDR1 and CDR2: SEHNR, FQNEAQ (reference sequence). The CDR3 region has the DNA TGTGCCAGCAGCTTAGGTTCGCCGGAGCAGTACTTC. Protein: CASSLGSPEQYF.

The CDR3 loop is CASSHIQGVNYWFWDGGNYNEQFF. The CDR3 coding sequence is TGCGCCAGCAGCCATATACAGGGGGTGAACTACTGGTTTTGGGATGGGGGGAACTACAATGAGCAGTTCTTC. The chain couples TRBV4-1 to TRBJ2-1, with TRBD1 identical over 8 bases. Germline-derived CDR1 and CDR2 are MGHRA and YSYEKL. V lost 3 bases, J lost 3 bases, and 31 bases stayed unmatched. The CDR3 contains 24 residues.